This TCR beta chain was sequenced in a study of CXCR3-negative and CXCR3-positive naive CD8 T cells. For the study at large: The TRB read total, about 130 million, broke down to about 1.5 +/- 0.3 million reads per library.

Naive CD8+ T cells displayed a CD45RO-CCR7+CD27+CD95- phenotype. Study-level findings and limits: TRB CDR3s of CXCR3-positive naive cells were more hydrophobic than those of CXCR3-negative naive cells. TRBV-TRBJ usage matched between naive CXCR3-negative and CXCR3-positive cells but not between memory cells.

A note on this clonotype: Its target is not known.

TRB cDNA was prepared as libraries by UMI-labeled 5' RACE. After re-calling the 5' RACE reads, TCRdb lists one entry per CDR3 protein, DNA absent. The sample totals some 99,000 distinct CDR3 sequences; its top ten clones hold approximately 0.99%. Sequencing was performed on naive CXCR3+ CD8+ T cells from blood. As for subset: CD45RO-CCR7+CD27+CD95- naive CD8+ T cells expressing CXCR3 (TNR3+). The TCR originated in a human donor in good health. Some clones in this sample may be carry-over from other donors' samples.

The CDR3 is CASSDFDRGNSPLHF. V usage is TRBV6-5 and J usage is TRBJ1-6; without DNA, the TCRdb call of TRBD1 cannot be checked. There are 15 residues in the CDR3. Germline V CDR1 and CDR2: MNHEY, SVGAGI.